A single sample gave rise to the 20 T cell receptor beta chains below, sequenced in a study of blood T cell repertoires in COVID-19. Assay used: immunoSEQ multiplex PCR; TCRdb lists only in-frame clones, some missing. There are approximately 180,000 clones in the sample; roughly 87% occur only once, and about 2.2% lies in the top ten. The specimen was PBMCs or T cells enriched from blood (not recorded which). These receptors were collected from a woman in her 40s with acute COVID-19.

The chain combines TRBV30 with TRBJ1-4; 7 nucleotides match TRBD1. Looked up from germline, CDR1 is GTSNPN and CDR2 is SVGIG (reference sequence). The CDR3 is 15 amino acids. The J segment lost 7 bases and the V segment lost 3 bases, leaving 11 bases of the junction unmatched. The CDR3 is CAWRAPGAGGEKLFF. Here the CDR3 DNA reads TGTGCCTGGAGAGCCCCGGGGGCAGGGGGTGAAAAACTGTTTTTT.

The rearrangement links TRBV9 to TRBJ2-3; D is unclear. CDR1 is SGDLS, CDR2 YYNGEE, per germline. The germline V and J ends were trimmed by 1 base and 0 bases, with 9 bases remaining between them. This CDR3 is built from 15 residues. CDR3 nucleotide sequence: TGTGCCAGCAGCGTAAACCAGTTAAGCACAGATACGCAGTATTTT. Translating gives CASSVNQLSTDTQYF.

The chain has TRBV14 and TRBJ2-3; 8 nucleotides align to TRBD2. The germline CDR1 and CDR2 sequences are SGHDN and FVKESK. J was trimmed by 11 bases and V by 2 bases; bases with no gene match: 9. The CDR3 is 14 amino acids. The CDR3 reads CASSQRGLELQQYF. CDR3 DNA sequence: TGTGCCAGCAGCCAAAGGGGACTAGAGTTGCAGCAGTATTTT.

Only one count was recorded for this clone. The chain employs TRBV7-3 and TRBJ2-2, with 7 bases fitting TRBD2. CDR1 and CDR2 from the germline V gene are SGHTA and FQGTGA. CDR3 size: 15 residues. The ends lost 6 bases at V and 1 base at J; junction bases unmatched: 5. Here the CDR3 reads CASSPAGLNTGELFF. The CDR3 DNA sequence: TGTGCCAGCAGTCCAGCGGGGTTGAACACCGGGGAGCTGTTTTTT.

V is TRBV11-2 and J is TRBJ1-1; 9 bases align to TRBD1. J was trimmed by 4 bases and V by 5 bases; bases with no gene match: 8. Germline CDR1 reads SGHAT; CDR2 reads FQNNGV. The CDR3 runs to 15 residues. CDR3 coding DNA: TGTGCCAGCAGCGAAAAACAGGGGGCCCTCACTGAAGCTTTCTTT. Its translation: CASSEKQGALTEAFF.

This chain joins TRBV6-5 and TRBJ1-5; possibly TRBD1 for D (5 bases). CDR1 and CDR2 (germline): MNHEY, SVGAGI. CDR3 length: 15 amino acids. V was cut by 10 bases and J by 1 base, with 17 bases left in between. CDR3 bases: TGTGCCACCTACGGCAGGGTGGGGAGCAATCAGCCCCAGCATTTT. It specifies CATYGRVGSNQPQHF.

The chain has TRBV10-2 and TRBJ2-5; TRBD2 aligns across 10 bases. V dropped 8 bases and J dropped 5; count of bases not matched to a gene: 5. This CDR3 has 13 residues. The germline gives CDR1 WSHSY, CDR2 SAAADI. The CDR3 spells CASRAGGQETQYF. The CDR3 DNA is TGCGCCAGCCGAGCGGGGGGGCAGGAGACCCAGTACTTC.

V is TRBV6-2 or TRBV6-3 and J is TRBJ2-1, with 8 nucleotides matching TRBD2. Germline V CDR1 and CDR2: MNHEY, SVGEGT. The CDR3 length is 16 residues. With V trimmed by 6 bases and J by 3 bases, 10 bases remained unmatched. The CDR3 DNA reads TGTGCCAGCAGCCGTCCTTCCAGCGGGGGCTACAATGAGCAGTTCTTC. It encodes CASSRPSSGGYNEQFF.

This chain joins TRBV12-3 or TRBV12-4 and TRBJ1-2; D gene uncertain. Trimming shortened V by 2 bases and J by 1 base, and 5 bases separated the two germline ends. The CDR3 totals 13 residues. CDR3: CASSLQINYGYTF. CDR3 sequence (DNA): TGTGCCAGCAGTTTACAGATTAACTATGGCTACACCTTC.

The CDR3 sequence: CATSRAKGASAGNTIYF. The CDR3 DNA sequence: TGTGCCACCAGCAGAGCTAAGGGGGCCTCCGCTGGAAACACCATATATTTT. This chain connects TRBV15 to TRBJ1-3; TRBD1 agrees at 7 bases. The junction had 8 bases not matched to a gene; V was cut back by 1 base and J by 2 bases. This CDR3 is 17 amino acids long. CDR1 is LNHNV, CDR2 YYDKDF, per germline (reference sequence).

The rearrangement uses TRBV15 and TRBJ2-3; 8 positions match TRBD1. The V gene's germline CDR1 is LNHNV and CDR2 YYDKDF (reference sequence). Unmatched junction bases numbered 13, after V lost 0 bases and J lost 5 bases. The CDR3 has 18 residues. The CDR3 sequence: CATSRDYPAGGMGDTQYF. Written as DNA, the CDR3 is TGTGCCACCAGCAGAGATTACCCGGCAGGGGGCATGGGAGATACGCAGTATTTT.

In this sample, this clone turned up once. The genes are TRBV4-1 and TRBJ2-1; TRBD2 agrees at 13 bases. CDR1 MGHRA and CDR2 YSYEKL come from the germline V gene. The CDR3 spans 20 residues. With 4 bases clipped from V and 0 bases from J, the junction kept 12 bases outside the gene matches. CDR3 DNA sequence: TGCGCCAGCAGCCGGCAACTAGCGGGGGGGCCATCGAGCTCCTACAATGAGCAGTTCTTC. This gives the protein CASSRQLAGGPSSSYNEQFF.

The genes are TRBV2 and TRBJ2-1, with 7 bases fitting TRBD1. CDR3 length: 11 amino acids. V lost 7 bases and J lost 13; bases outside the gene matches: 7. Germline assignment: CDR1 SNHLY and CDR2 FYNNEI. The CDR3 coding sequence is TGTGCCAGCAAAGACCGGGACAGTCAGTTCTTC. Translating gives CASKDRDSQFF.

This chain joins TRBV2 and TRBJ2-4, with 10 positions matching TRBD1. The ends lost 5 bases at V and 7 bases at J; junction bases unmatched: 17. The CDR3 loop spans 18 amino acids. Germline values: CDR1 SNHLY, CDR2 FYNNEI. The CDR3 here is CASSSPALEGQGPNIQYF. For the CDR3, the DNA is TGTGCCAGCAGTTCCCCGGCGCTAGAGGGACAGGGGCCGAACATTCAGTACTTC.

This clone came up a few times. The chain employs TRBV6-1 and TRBJ2-7, with 9 bases matching TRBD2. V was pared by 2 bases and J by 7 bases, with 9 bases of the junction left unmatched. Germline V gene data show CDR1 as MNHNS and CDR2 as SASEGT. The CDR3 extends over 15 amino acids. CDR3 residues: CASSEFRTSVREQYF. The CDR3, as DNA: TGTGCCAGCAGTGAATTTCGGACTAGCGTAAGGGAGCAGTACTTC.

The rearrangement uses TRBV5-1 and TRBJ1-2; 7 bases match TRBD1. The CDR3 length is 14 residues. With V trimmed by 2 bases and J by 5 bases, 6 bases remained unmatched. CDR1 SGHRS and CDR2 YFSETQ come from the germline V gene. CDR3 amino acids: CASSFQGEEYGYTF. In DNA form, the CDR3 reads TGCGCCAGCAGCTTCCAGGGGGAAGAATATGGCTACACCTTC.

The chain has TRBV19 and TRBJ2-3, with TRBD2 identical over 8 bases. With V trimmed by 5 bases and J by 6 bases, 7 bases remained unmatched. The CDR3 contains 14 residues. CDR1 is LNHDA, CDR2 SQIVND, per germline (reference sequence). In DNA, the CDR3 is TGTGCCAGTAGTGCGCGGGGGGACGTGGATACGCAGTATTTT. Translated, it gives CASSARGDVDTQYF. Filled out from reference TRBV19 and TRBJ2-3, the complete variable domain reads DGGITQSPKYLFRKEGQNVTLSCEQNLNHDAMYWYRQDPGQGLRLIYYSQIVNDFQKGDIAEGYSVSREKKESFPLTVTSAQKNPTAFYLCASSARGDVDTQYFGPGTRLTVL.

V is TRBV6-4 and J is TRBJ1-6; D not resolved. Trimming cost V 3 bases and J 5 bases, with 11 bases left between them. The CDR3 runs 15 residues. Germline V gene data show CDR1 as MRHNA and CDR2 as SNTAGT. The CDR3 loop is CASSEHPADNSPLHF. The CDR3 coding sequence is TGTGCCAGCAGTGAACACCCAGCGGATAATTCACCCCTCCACTTT.

The CDR3 DNA reads as TGTGCCAGCAGGAAACAGGGGGCACCCTATAATTCACCCCTCCACTTT. Its translation: CASRKQGAPYNSPLHF. This rearrangement joins TRBV11-2 to TRBJ1-6; 9 positions agree with TRBD1. Trimming at V came to 6 bases and at J to 2 bases, leaving 5 bases not matched to a gene. CDR3 length: 16 amino acids. Germline V lookup: CDR1 SGHAT, CDR2 FQNNGV.

The chain links TRBV5-1 to TRBJ2-7; TRBD2 aligns across 12 bases. CDR1 is SGHRS and CDR2 is YFSETQ in the germline V gene. This CDR3 has 15 residues. With V trimmed by 4 bases and J by 2 bases, 4 bases remained unmatched. CDR3 region: CASSELAGGPYEQYF. The CDR3, as DNA: TGCGCCAGCAGCGAACTAGCGGGGGGCCCCTACGAGCAGTACTTC.